This is a list of T cell receptor beta chains from one sample in a study of PD-L1 blockade in urothelial cancer. Sequencing was performed with immunoSEQ multiplex PCR; in TCRdb, only in-frame clones are kept and a portion is missing. The sample holds about 74,000 clones; roughly 84% are singletons and the top ten take 4.7%. The specimen was PBMCs, collected around atezolizumab (anti-PD-L1) treatment. These receptors all come from a man between 65 and 85 years old with urothelial cancer. Each CDR3 is given with its conserved first and last residue. A D gene is named only where the DNA matches it firmly. Clone size is shown for a subset of rows, as once, few, many or a class of expanded clone.

v_gene	j_gene	d_gene	abundance	CDR3aa	CDR3nt
TRBV19	TRBJ1-2	TRBD1	.	CASRAGDREFYGYTF	TGTGCCAGCAGAGCGGGAGACAGGGAGTTCTATGGCTACACCTTC
TRBV5-4	TRBJ2-7	.	.	CASSPEGGYEQYF	TGTGCCAGCAGCCCGGAGGGAGGCTACGAGCAGTACTTC
TRBV7-9	TRBJ2-5	.	.	CASSLATGGGKETQYF	TGTGCCAGCAGCTTAGCGACAGGTGGGGGCAAAGAGACCCAGTACTTC
TRBV15	TRBJ2-7	.	once	CATSTDRGYEQYF	TGTGCCACCAGCACGGACAGAGGCTACGAGCAGTACTTC
TRBV7-9	TRBJ2-7	TRBD1	.	CASSLSGTGVYEQYF	TGTGCCAGCAGCTTATCCGGGACAGGGGTCTACGAGCAGTACTTC
TRBV10-2	TRBJ2-7	TRBD2	.	CASSLSGSGYEQYF	TGCGCCAGCAGTTTAAGCGGGAGCGGCTACGAGCAGTACTTC
TRBV28	TRBJ1-2	.	.	CASSLGGAGGLNYGYTF	TGTGCCAGCAGTTTGGGAGGTGCGGGGGGTCTTAACTATGGCTACACCTTC
TRBV19	TRBJ2-7	.	.	CASSISWDIYYEQYF	TGTGCCAGTAGTATTTCGTGGGACATCTACTACGAGCAGTACTTC
TRBV28	TRBJ2-7	TRBD2	.	CATELAGGYEQYF	TGTGCCACCGAACTAGCGGGAGGCTACGAGCAGTACTTC
TRBV19	TRBJ2-1	TRBD2	.	CASSWGGRGYNEQFF	TGTGCCAGTAGTTGGGGCGGGAGAGGGTACAATGAGCAGTTCTTC
TRBV7-8	TRBJ2-7	.	.	CASSLVEYEQYF	TGTGCCAGCAGCCTAGTTGAGTACGAGCAGTACTTC
TRBV7-9	TRBJ1-4	TRBD1	.	CASSQGQETTNEKLFF	TGTGCCAGCAGCCAGGGACAGGAGACAACTAATGAAAAACTGTTTTTT
TRBV7-2	TRBJ2-5	.	.	CASSRQDQETQYF	TGTGCCAGCAGCCGACAGGATCAAGAGACCCAGTACTTC
TRBV6-1	TRBJ1-2	TRBD1	.	CASSDRWTGLNYGYTF	TGTGCCAGCAGTGACAGGTGGACAGGGCTTAACTATGGCTACACCTTC
TRBV6-6	TRBJ1-2	.	.	CASSPQTPGILGYTF	TGTGCCAGCAGCCCCCAGACACCCGGGATACTTGGCTACACCTTC
TRBV11-2	TRBJ2-1	TRBD2	.	CASTWTSGSLSHNEQFF	TGTGCCAGCACATGGACTAGCGGGAGTCTATCTCACAATGAGCAGTTCTTC
TRBV5-1	TRBJ2-1	TRBD2	once	CASSAGLAGSFSYNEQFF	TGCGCCAGCAGCGCCGGACTAGCGGGCTCCTTCTCCTACAATGAGCAGTTCTTC
TRBV5-1	TRBJ2-1	TRBD2	.	CASSFTASGLSLYNEQFF	TGCGCCAGCAGCTTCACAGCTAGCGGGCTGTCCCTCTACAATGAGCAGTTCTTC
TRBV10-2	TRBJ2-1	TRBD2	.	CASSETSGRAIYNEQFF	TGCGCCAGCAGTGAGACTAGCGGGAGGGCGATTTACAATGAGCAGTTCTTC
TRBV6-6	TRBJ2-7	TRBD1	.	CASSYSRGPHYEQYF	TGTGCCAGCAGTTACTCCAGGGGGCCCCACTACGAGCAGTACTTC
TRBV4-1	TRBJ2-2	.	.	CASSQATGLTGELFF	TGCGCCAGCAGCCAAGCTACAGGGCTCACCGGGGAGCTGTTTTTT
TRBV4-1	TRBJ2-7	TRBD2	.	CASSRPEAGGPHEQYF	TGCGCCAGCAGCCGCCCGGAAGCGGGAGGGCCCCACGAGCAGTACTTC
TRBV5-1	TRBJ1-2	TRBD1	.	CASRRDRGAYGYTF	TGCGCCAGCCGCCGGGACAGGGGGGCCTATGGCTACACCTTC
TRBV6-6	TRBJ1-1	.	.	CASSYVRTEAFF	TGTGCCAGCAGTTACGTCAGGACTGAAGCTTTCTTT
TRBV12-2	TRBJ2-7	.	.	CASRSSRDGGEQYF	TGTGCAAGTCGCTCATCTCGGGACGGGGGAGAGCAGTACTTC
TRBV11-2	TRBJ2-2	TRBD2	once	CASSLVGTSGIGELFF	TGTGCCAGCAGCTTAGTGGGGACTAGCGGGATCGGGGAGCTGTTTTTT
TRBV9	TRBJ2-4	TRBD1	.	CASGTANIQYF	TGTGCCAGCGGGACAGCCAACATTCAGTACTTC
TRBV7-4	TRBJ2-7	TRBD2	once	CASSLAGLAGGEQYF	TGTGCCAGCAGCTTAGCGGGACTAGCGGGAGGCGAGCAGTACTTC
TRBV10-2	TRBJ2-2	TRBD2	.	CASMVAGGGTGELFF	TGCGCCAGCATGGTGGCGGGAGGTGGCACCGGGGAGCTGTTTTTT
TRBV4-1	TRBJ1-5	.	.	CASSQVLTPGQPQHF	TGCGCCAGCAGCCAAGTGTTGACTCCTGGGCAGCCCCAGCATTTT
TRBV28	TRBJ2-1	TRBD2	.	CASSLRLAGGVDNEQFF	TGTGCCAGCAGTTTAAGATTAGCGGGAGGAGTCGACAATGAGCAGTTCTTC
TRBV7-2	TRBJ2-1	TRBD2	.	CASSLGTLAGAYNEQFF	TGTGCCAGCAGCTTAGGAACCCTAGCGGGAGCCTACAATGAGCAGTTCTTC
TRBV28	TRBJ1-5	.	.	CASSLWGSNQPQHF	TGTGCCAGCAGTTTATGGGGGAGTAATCAGCCCCAGCATTTT
TRBV5-1	TRBJ2-7	TRBD1	.	CASSPLGQGVSYEQYF	TGCGCCAGCAGCCCGCTGGGACAGGGGGTTTCCTACGAGCAGTACTTC
TRBV2	TRBJ1-4	.	.	CASSGGLGEKLFF	TGTGCCAGCAGCGGGGGGCTGGGGGAAAAACTGTTTTTT
TRBV29-1	TRBJ1-1	.	once	CSAEGGAKTEAFF	TGCAGCGCTGAGGGGGGGGCGAAGACTGAAGCTTTCTTT
TRBV10-2	TRBJ2-5	.	.	CASSESMEQIREETQYF	TGCGCCAGCAGTGAGTCGATGGAACAGATCAGGGAAGAGACCCAGTACTTC
TRBV30	TRBJ1-2	.	.	CAWTPLGQTNYGYTF	TGTGCCTGGACTCCACTGGGCCAGACTAACTATGGCTACACCTTC
TRBV10-3	TRBJ2-1	TRBD2	.	CAISDPSSGRSGAYNEQFF	TGTGCCATCAGTGACCCGTCTAGCGGGAGAAGCGGGGCCTACAATGAGCAGTTCTTC
TRBV4-1	TRBJ2-1	.	.	CASSDRISPTNNEQFF	TGCGCCAGCAGCGACAGGATCAGCCCGACCAACAATGAGCAGTTCTTC
TRBV9	TRBJ2-1	TRBD2	.	CASSVASGGGNEQFF	TGTGCCAGCAGCGTAGCCAGCGGGGGGGGCAATGAGCAGTTCTTC
TRBV18	TRBJ1-5	TRBD1	.	CASSPDRVGGQPQHF	TGTGCCAGCTCACCAGACAGGGTAGGGGGTCAGCCCCAGCATTTT
TRBV6-5	TRBJ2-7	.	few	CASRESEAEQYF	TGTGCCAGCCGAGAGTCGGAGGCTGAACAGTACTTC
TRBV5-4	TRBJ1-1	.	.	CASSLARGGNTEAFF	TGTGCCAGCAGCTTGGCAAGGGGCGGAAACACTGAAGCTTTCTTT
TRBV29-1	TRBJ2-3	.	.	CSVKQSPTSTDTQYF	TGCAGCGTGAAGCAAAGCCCTACTAGCACAGATACGCAGTATTTT
TRBV27	TRBJ2-5	.	.	CASSPLRVLGETQYF	TGTGCCAGCAGTCCCCTCAGGGTTCTGGGAGAGACCCAGTACTTC
TRBV29-1	TRBJ2-1	TRBD1	few	CSVQHRDRGVNEQFF	TGCAGCGTTCAACACCGGGACAGGGGGGTTAATGAGCAGTTCTTC
TRBV15	TRBJ2-3	TRBD2	.	CATGGGRYSTDTQYF	TGTGCCACCGGCGGCGGGAGATATAGCACAGATACGCAGTATTTT
TRBV19	TRBJ2-2	.	.	CASSMGSTNTGELFF	TGTGCCAGTAGTATGGGCAGCACGAACACCGGGGAGCTGTTTTTT
TRBV28	TRBJ2-2	TRBD1	.	CASRESGTGDTGELFF	TGTGCCAGCAGGGAATCCGGGACAGGAGACACCGGGGAGCTGTTTTTT
TRBV10-1	TRBJ2-3	.	once	CASSAGGSGSSTDTQYF	TGCGCCAGCAGTGCCGGTGGTAGCGGATCTAGCACAGATACGCAGTATTTT
TRBV19	TRBJ2-2	.	.	CASRSFTGELFF	TGTGCCAGTCGGTCCTTCACCGGGGAGCTGTTTTTT